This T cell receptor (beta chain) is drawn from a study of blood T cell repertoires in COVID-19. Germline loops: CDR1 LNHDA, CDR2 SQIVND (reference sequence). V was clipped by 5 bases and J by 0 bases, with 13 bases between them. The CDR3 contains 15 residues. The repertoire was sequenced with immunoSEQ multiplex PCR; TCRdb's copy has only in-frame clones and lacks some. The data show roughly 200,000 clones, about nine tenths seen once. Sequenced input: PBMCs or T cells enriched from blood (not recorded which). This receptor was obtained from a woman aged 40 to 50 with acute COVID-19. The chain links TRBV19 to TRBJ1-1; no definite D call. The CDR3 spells CASSPPGLLNTEAFF. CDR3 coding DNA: TGTGCCAGTAGTCCCCCCGGACTGTTGAACACTGAAGCTTTCTTT.